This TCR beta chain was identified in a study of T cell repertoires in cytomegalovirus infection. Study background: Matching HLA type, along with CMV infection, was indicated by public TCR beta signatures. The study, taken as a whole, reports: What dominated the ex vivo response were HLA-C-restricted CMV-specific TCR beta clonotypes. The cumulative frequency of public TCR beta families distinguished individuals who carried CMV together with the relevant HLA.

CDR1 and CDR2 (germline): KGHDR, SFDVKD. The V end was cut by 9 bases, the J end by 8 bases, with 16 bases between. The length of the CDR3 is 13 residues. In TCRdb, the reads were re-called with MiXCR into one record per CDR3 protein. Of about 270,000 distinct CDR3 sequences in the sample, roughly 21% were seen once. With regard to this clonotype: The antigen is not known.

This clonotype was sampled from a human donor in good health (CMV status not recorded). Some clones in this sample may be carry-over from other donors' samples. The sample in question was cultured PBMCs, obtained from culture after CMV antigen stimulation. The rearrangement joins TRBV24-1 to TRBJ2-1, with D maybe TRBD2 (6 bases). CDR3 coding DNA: TGTGCCACCGCTCTGACTAGTTTCGATGAGCAGTTCTTC. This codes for CATALTSFDEQFF.